The clone carrying this T cell receptor (beta chain) has just a few counts. The antigen is unknown. The germline V gene has CDR1 SGHRS and CDR2 YFSETQ. The CDR3 consists of 17 residues. The V end lost 0 bases, the J end lost 0 bases, and 13 bases lay between the germline ends. These data come from a study of T cells in Graves' hyperthyroidism and ophthalmopathy. Notes on the study in general: It was a median around seven months before onset that the model predicted ophthalmopathy. Most thyroid clonotypes that were expanded above 0.001 also turned up in blood.

Amplification targeted TCR beta CDR3 regions from RNA transcripts. The TCR CDR3 first-round RT-PCR relied on the HTBI primer set. TCRdb independently ran MiXCR on the multiplex PCR reads; one entry per CDR3 protein. The sample has a few hundred thousand distinct CDR3 sequences, approximately 15% seen once. This TCR derives from a woman aged 18-29 years with Graves' hyperthyroidism. The sequenced sample was blood. The genes are TRBV5-1 and TRBJ1-3, with a possible D match to TRBD1 (5 bases). In DNA, the CDR3 is TGCGCCAGCAGCTTGGCCCCTGACAGAGCCTCTGGAAACACCATATATTTT. Translated, it gives CASSLAPDRASGNTIYF.